The 8 T cell receptor beta chains below all came from one sample that was sequenced in a study of blood T cell repertoires in COVID-19. Assay: immunoSEQ multiplex PCR; the TCRdb copy retains only in-frame clones and omits some. The data show 150,000 to 200,000 clones, 75% to 85% seen once. The sample taken for sequencing was peripheral blood. These receptors were obtained from a woman over 75 with COVID-19, enrolled during active disease.

This clone was seen only once. The J gene is TRBJ2-6, the V gene TRBV27; TRBD2 matches 8 bases. Trimming removed 5 bases from V and 1 base from J; junction bases left unmatched: 10. The CDR3 is 18 amino acids. Germline CDR1 reads MNHEY; CDR2 reads SMNVEV (reference sequence). The CDR3 coding sequence is TGTGCCAGCAGTAATCTAGCGGGCTATAGATCTGGGGCCAACGTCCTGACTTTC. This gives the protein CASSNLAGYRSGANVLTF.

The chain is built from TRBV21-1 and TRBJ2-2; the table assigns TRBD1, which was not confirmed against the DNA. TRBV21-1 is given as a pseudogene. The CDR3 has 18 amino acids. The CDR3 sequence: CASSPLRDRGGGTGELFF. The CDR3 nucleotides read TGTGCCAGCAGCCCTCTAAGGGACAGGGGAGGCGGCACCGGGGAGCTGTTTTTT.

In its sample, this clone was seen once. This chain links TRBV3-1 (or the pseudogene TRBV3-2) with TRBJ2-7, with TRBD1 as a possible D gene (6 bases). V was shortened by 1 base and J by 6 bases, with 16 bases between the two germline ends. CDR1 and CDR2 (germline): LGHDT, YNNKEL (reference sequence). The CDR3 totals 15 residues. This CDR3 reads CASSQGVPQGSEQYF. The CDR3, as DNA: TGTGCCAGCAGCCAAGGGGTTCCTCAGGGGAGCGAGCAGTACTTC.

In DNA, the CDR3 is TGTGCCAGCAGTTACTTCGGGGGCTCCTACGAGCAGTACTTC. Translation gives CASSYFGGSYEQYF. The chain employs TRBV6-6 and TRBJ2-7, with D maybe TRBD2 (6 bases). Germline assignment: CDR1 MNHNY and CDR2 SVGAGI (reference sequence). The V end lost 1 base, the J end lost 0 bases, and 7 bases lay between the germline ends. This CDR3 comprises 14 residues.

The chain joins TRBV11-3 to TRBJ1-4; the D gene is possibly TRBD1 (5 bases). This CDR3 has 16 amino acids. The V end lost 7 bases, the J end lost 5 bases, and 20 bases lay between the germline ends. Germline-derived CDR1 and CDR2 are SGHNT and YENEEA. In DNA form, the CDR3 reads TGTGCCAGCACCTCAACCCTCCGGCGGGGGAATGAAAAACTGTTTTTT. As protein: CASTSTLRRGNEKLFF.

V and J are TRBV28 and TRBJ2-7; no clear D. There are 13 residues in the CDR3. V gave up 8 bases and J gave up 3 bases, with 14 bases separating them. Germline V gives CDR1 MDHEN, CDR2 SYDVKM. The chain's CDR3 is CASRLGSRYEQYF. Written as DNA, the CDR3 is TGTGCCAGCCGGCTAGGAAGCCGCTACGAGCAGTACTTC.

V and J are TRBV6-6 and TRBJ2-7; possible D gene TRBD1, 6 bases. Trimming left V 3 bases short and J 5 bases short, with 14 bases between. The CDR3 has 14 amino acids. The germline V gene encodes CDR1 MNHNY and CDR2 SVGAGI (reference sequence). The DNA of the CDR3 is TGTGCCAGCAGTTATGGGTGGCAGGGGCACGAGCAGTACTTC. Translated, it gives CASSYGWQGHEQYF.

The rearrangement links TRBV29-1 to TRBJ2-1, with TRBD2 matching 12 bases. V shed 4 bases and J 8 bases; nucleotides not matched to a gene: 9. This CDR3 is 15 amino acids long. Germline-derived CDR1 and CDR2 are SQVTM and ANQGSEA. The CDR3 bases are TGCAGCGTTGTTCCCGGACTAGCGGGATACCATGAGCAGTTCTTC. Translated, it gives CSVVPGLAGYHEQFF.